This T cell receptor beta chain was observed in a study of OX40 agonist ivuxolimab in advanced cancers. On the study more broadly: Patients in the trial were receiving intravenous ivuxolimab every 2 weeks, at doses of 0.01 to 10 mg/kg. The dose-escalation cohort was about 83% male, with a mean age of 60 years, ranging about 20 to 85. The study reported partial responses in three patients: one hepatocellular carcinoma, two cutaneous melanoma. Study-wide results and limits: At 0.1 to 3.0 mg/kg and by week 6, clonal expansion occurred in CD4+ and CD8+ blood T cells.

Germline trimming cut 0 bases from V and 7 bases from J; bases unmatched to any gene: 11. CDR3 length: 16 residues. The germline V gene has CDR1 SGHKS and CDR2 YYEKEE (reference sequence). Some clones are missing from TCRdb's copy, which holds only in-frame ones; the method was immunoSEQ multiplex PCR. Counted here are tens of thousands of clones, over 75% occurring once; the ten biggest clones make up 1%. With regard to this clone: The antigen is undetermined.

This TCR was recovered from an adult with an advanced solid tumor such as melanoma, head and neck, liver or kidney cancer. This material consisted of CD4+ or CD8+ T cells sorted from blood, taken in a trial of the OX40 agonist ivuxolimab. The chain is built from TRBV5-5 and TRBJ1-2; 8 bases map to TRBD1. CDR3 region: CASSLDRTGKGTGYTF. As DNA, the CDR3 is TGTGCCAGCAGCTTGGATAGGACAGGGAAGGGGACTGGCTACACCTTC. The complete variable domain, with remaining parts taken from reference TRBV5-5 and TRBJ1-2, reads DAGVTQSPTHLIKTRGQQVTLRCSPISGHKSVSWYQQVLGQGPQFIFQYYEKEERGRGNFPDRFSARQFPNYSSELNVNALLLGDSALYLCASSLDRTGKGTGYTFGSGTRLTVV.